This T cell receptor (beta chain) comes out of a study of T cell responses to AZD1222 COVID-19 vaccine. Findings and caveats of the study: Clonal diversity was possibly underestimated, and the donors were mostly white British, with more females. The study sampled repertoires only after the peak T cell response. After two AZD1222 doses, spike-specific TCR breadth and depth rose versus day 0.

V was cut by 3 bases and J by 5 bases, with 16 bases left in between. Germline V gene lookup returns CDR1 SEHNR and CDR2 FQNEAQ (reference sequence). The CDR3 sequence is 15 residues long. Repertoires were generated with immunoSEQ multiplex PCR, while TCRdb's copy carries only in-frame clones and drops some. This table holds around 100,000 clones, around 91% found once. With regard to this clone: Its antigen is currently unknown.

The V and J genes are TRBV7-9 and TRBJ2-5; TRBD2 is a possible D gene (7 bases). The specimen was peripheral blood, collected on day 0 of AZD1222 vaccination. The TCR sequence derives from an adult in good health. The CDR3 DNA reads as TGTGCCAGCAGCTTGGGGGGGCGGCGTGAGGAGACCCAGTACTTC. Residues: CASSLGGRREETQYF. The variable domain in full, completed from reference TRBV7-9 and TRBJ2-5, reads DTGVSQNPRHKITKRGQNVTFRCDPISEHNRLYWYRQTLGQGPEFLTYFQNEAQLEKSRLLSDRFSAERPKGSFSTLEIQRTEQGDSAMYLCASSLGGRREETQYFGPGTRLLVL.